This T cell receptor (beta chain) was observed in a study of blood T cells in healthy people across ages. A J-beta primer mix and a sample-barcoded 5' primer were used in a second PCR of roughly 6 to 12 cycles. MiXCR, run by TCRdb on the 5' RACE reads, gives a single entry per CDR3 protein. The table lists about 780,000 distinct CDR3 sequences, 46% of them singletons, with about a sixth in the top ten. Concerning this clonotype itself: At one end the junction does not follow the germline gene, possibly because of a read error.

Material for sequencing was blood. The clonotype comes from an elderly man in good health.

CDR3: CAGSLDPGLSTEAFF. The CDR3 DNA sequence: TGCGCCGGCAGCTTGGATCCCGGGTTAAGCACTGAAGCTTTCTTT. J is TRBJ1-1 and V is TRBV5-1; D is ambiguous. The CDR3 runs 15 residues. The germline gives CDR1 SGHRS, CDR2 YFSETQ.